This TCR beta chain is drawn from a study of cytomegalovirus exposure and HLA in healthy donors. Findings of the study overall: Reportedly, HLA-A and HLA-B alleles of most subjects were accurately predicted from TCR beta.

Researchers ran the PCR with 60 Vbeta and 13 Jbeta primers. TCRdb's table, derived via immunoSEQ multiplex PCR, lists solely in-frame clones and lacks some. The data hold about 130,000 clones, with around three fifths observed a single time. Comment on this clone: The antigen is undetermined. Other DNA sequences of this sample code for an identical CDR3.

The TCR sequence derives from a woman in her forties in good health and CMV-seronegative. The sample consisted of PBMCs.

CDR3 nucleotides: TGTGCCAGTAGCGACAGGATGAACACCGGGGAGCTGTTTTTT. This codes for CASSDRMNTGELFF. The chain carries TRBV27 and TRBJ2-2; possibly TRBD1 for D (6 bases). V lost 9 bases to trimming and J lost 1 base, with 12 bases between them. Germline-derived CDR1 and CDR2 are MNHEY and SMNVEV (reference sequence). The CDR3 is 14 amino acids.